The clone carrying this T cell receptor beta chain was detected once. The antigen is undetermined. The table came from immunoSEQ multiplex PCR; TCRdb's copy has only in-frame clones and leaves some out. This sample has roughly 140,000 clones, with approximately 93% found just once. This specimen belongs to a study of T cell responses to AZD1222 COVID-19 vaccine. Findings and limits, study-wide: Samples come after the peak T cell response, not at day 14. Per reports, nearly half of all spike-specific TCRs target regions that are unmutated in variants.

Trimming pared 0 bases from V and 2 bases from J, leaving 12 bases between. The CDR3 has 15 amino acids. Germline V gives CDR1 SGHNT, CDR2 YYREEE (reference sequence). V and J are TRBV5-4 and TRBJ2-7; maybe TRBD1 (6 bases). Sequenced here: peripheral blood, sampled after recovery from COVID-19. This TCR derives from an adult who had recovered from COVID-19. The CDR3: CASSLGQVSTYEQYF. CDR3 nucleotide sequence: TGTGCCAGCAGCTTGGGACAGGTTTCTACCTACGAGCAGTACTTC. The variable domain in full, completed from reference TRBV5-4 and TRBJ2-7, reads ETGVTQSPTHLIKTRGQQVTLRCSSQSGHNTVSWYQQALGQGPQFIFQYYREEENGRGNFPPRFSGLQFPNYSSELNVNALELDDSALYLCASSLGQVSTYEQYFGPGTRLTVT.